Described below is a single T cell receptor (beta chain) sequence and its context. What this receptor recognizes is not known. Per-nucleotide qualities are absent, and no much larger clonotype sits a single base away. To prepare the library, the immunoSEQ multiplex PCR assay was applied. Per the source publication's procedure: A statistical classification framework was developed to diagnose cytomegalovirus status using the catalog of TCR beta chain sequences. The table comes from immuneACCESS by way of TCRdb, which keeps in-frame sequences with V and J called. Part of the clones is missing from these tables; in studies checked, under half for an unresolved V gene and the rest for unknown reasons. The V and J calls and the clone size are those of that table, but D and trimming were determined from the DNA. The table for this sample lists roughly 140,000 clones; 85% to 90% of them were counted only once. The top ten hold over 3% of the sample.

The record originates from a study of cytomegalovirus exposure and HLA in healthy donors (dated by TCRdb to the late 2010s). Some background on the complete study: According to a later analysis, the approximately 130 validation repertoires were produced on the same platform as the approximately 610 repertoires of the first cohort. Besides the first cohort of approximately 710 subjects, a separate validation cohort made up of around 120 different subjects was used. High-throughput TCR immunosequencing, statistical association of individual TCRs with disease status, and machine learning were combined to predict cytomegalovirus infection status. The study aimed to test whether cataloging public T cell receptors could reveal signatures of past pathogen exposure. Beyond this particular receptor, the publication reports: Cytomegalovirus status was reported to be diagnosed by the classifier with high specificity and sensitivity in both the original and validation cohorts. While some public TCRs were present in many individuals, most TCR sequences turned up only very rarely across donors. In the study, 150 to 200 TCR beta chains were listed as associated with cytomegalovirus. In vitro tests confirmed that a few of the cytomegalovirus-associated TCR beta chains recognize cytomegalovirus antigens. According to the authors, the approach could potentially be generalized to other disease states and immunological phenotypes. Subsequent analysis determined that TCRs grouped into clusters in the first cohort also showed a tendency toward co-occurrence across the roughly 110 validation repertoires, and about 93% of cluster scores exceeded 0. The validation cohort had no HLA typing available for a later analysis, so co-occurrence within that cohort was assessed over all 120 or so repertoires.

V loses 3 bases at its end and J loses 3 bases; junction bases beyond the gene matches: 7. Its CDR3 holds 16 amino acids, cysteine through phenylalanine. Of the read, only the CDR3 DNA is kept; its 48 bases are in frame from base 1. CDR1 and CDR2, per the germline V gene, are LGHNA and YSLEER. Separate from the roughly 650-subject first cohort, the validation cohort of 120 subjects was the group to which the donors belonged. The sequence joins TRBV4-3 to TRBJ2-1; 8 bases in the middle match TRBD2. The sample consisted of PBMCs. The receptor was derived from a woman under 30 in good health and CMV-seropositive. The CDR3 protein sequence reads: CASSHAPGLVYNEQFF. The DNA sequence is given as TGCGCCAGCAGCCACGCTCCGGGACTAGTCTACAATGAGCAGTTCTTC.